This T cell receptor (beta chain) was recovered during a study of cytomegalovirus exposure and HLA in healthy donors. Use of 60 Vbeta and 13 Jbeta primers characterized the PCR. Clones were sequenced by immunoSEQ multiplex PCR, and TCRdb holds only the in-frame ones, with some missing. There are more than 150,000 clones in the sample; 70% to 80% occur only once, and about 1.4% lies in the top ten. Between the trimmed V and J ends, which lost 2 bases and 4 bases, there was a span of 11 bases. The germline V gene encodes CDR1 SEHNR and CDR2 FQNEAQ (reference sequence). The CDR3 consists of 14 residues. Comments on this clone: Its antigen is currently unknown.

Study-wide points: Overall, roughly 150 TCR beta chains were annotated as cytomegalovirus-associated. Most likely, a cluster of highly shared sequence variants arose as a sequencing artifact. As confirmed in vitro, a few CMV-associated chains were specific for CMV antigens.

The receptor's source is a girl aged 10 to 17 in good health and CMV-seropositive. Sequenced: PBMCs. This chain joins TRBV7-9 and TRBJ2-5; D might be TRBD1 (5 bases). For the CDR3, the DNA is TGTGCCAGCAGCTTATTCCAGGGTCGAGAGACCCAGTACTTC. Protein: CASSLFQGRETQYF.